The text below deals with one T cell receptor beta chain. The germline CDR1 and CDR2 sequences are SGHTA and FQGTGA. This CDR3 spans 17 amino acids. J was trimmed by 0 bases and V by 2 bases; bases with no gene match: 9. These data belong to a study of technical replicates of blood from a few donors. Libraries were prepared by immunoSEQ multiplex PCR; TCRdb keeps only in-frame clonotypes and omits some of them. Of some 87,000 clones listed, roughly 91% are singletons. This clonotype was sampled from a human donor in good health. V is TRBV7-3 and J is TRBJ1-1; TRBD1 agrees at 7 bases. The sequenced sample was T cells isolated from PBMCs. CDR3 coding DNA: TGTGCCAGCAGCTTACAACAGGGGACAGCCATGAACACTGAAGCTTTCTTT. As protein: CASSLQQGTAMNTEAFF. The variable domain in full, completed from reference TRBV7-3 and TRBJ1-1, reads GAGVSQTPSNKVTEKGKYVELRCDPISGHTALYWYRQSLGQGPEFLIYFQGTGAADDSGLPNDRFFAVRPEGSVSTLKIQRTERGDSAVYLCASSLQQGTAMNTEAFFGQGTRLTVV.